This entry concerns a single T cell receptor (beta chain). This sample was included in a study of blood T cell repertoires in COVID-19. Background on the study: Sources were T cells, B-cell-depleted T cells, or PBMCs; the material itself was cDNA or gDNA.

Data came from immunoSEQ multiplex PCR; TCRdb stores just in-frame clones and leaves some out. The top ten hold 2.1% of the sample, which has 280,000 or so clones, approximately 83% seen once. This CDR3 is 15 amino acids long. The V end was cut by 6 bases, the J end by 4 bases, with 19 bases between. CDR1 and CDR2 (germline): MNHEY, SVGAGI. This chain joins TRBV6-5 and TRBJ2-7; the D gene is possibly TRBD1 (6 bases). Sequenced material: peripheral blood. The origin of this receptor is a woman aged 25 to 39 who had recovered from COVID-19. CDR3 DNA: TGTGCCAGCAGCTACCAAATACAGGGAATTTACGAGCAGTACTTC. Protein sequence: CASSYQIQGIYEQYF.